This T cell receptor beta chain is from a study of lymphopenia after photon versus proton radiotherapy. The study, taken as a whole, reports: Post-nadir TCR diversity decline inversely tracked overall survival among those who died. Authors raise, but do not show, better survival with proton therapy. After the lymphocyte nadir, photon-treated repertoires showed oligoclonal expansion, especially of CD8+ Temra cells. Photon-treated patients lost naive T cells and TCR diversity; proton-treated stayed stable.

Comment on this clone: What it binds is unknown.

The data were produced by immunoSEQ multiplex PCR, yet TCRdb's version contains in-frame clones alone and is incomplete. This sample has 6,000 to 6,500 clones, with 90% to 95% found just once. Looked up from germline, CDR1 is SGHNT and CDR2 is YYREEE (reference sequence). V trimming: 4 bases; J trimming: 5 bases; junction bases outside the gene matches: 4. The CDR3 spans 13 residues. The chain links TRBV5-4 to TRBJ1-2; 8 nucleotides match TRBD1. This clonotype originated in a man aged 55 to 70 with cholangiocarcinoma. Specimen: peripheral blood, collected from a patient treated with photon-based radiotherapy. The CDR3 region has the DNA TGTGCCAGCAGCCCGGACAGGGAGTATGGCTACACCTTC. Protein product: CASSPDREYGYTF.